The entry below describes one T cell receptor (beta chain). Germline values: CDR1 SGHRS, CDR2 YFSETQ. The CDR3 is 14 residues long. The V gene end was trimmed by 4 bases and the J gene end by 3 bases; junction bases not matched to a gene: 0. Authors' data handling: Reference gene primer amplification gave estimated nucleated cell counts. TCRdb's copy holds only in-frame clones and misses some; the assay was immunoSEQ multiplex PCR. That table gives V, J and clone size, and the DNA gave D and trimming. The repertoire has about 340,000 clones, around 86% of them found once; the top ten carry about 4.2%. The data originate from a study of blood T cell repertoires in COVID-19. Study overall: Collection of acute and convalescent COVID-19 samples took place in the United States, Italy and Spain. From T cells, B-cell-depleted T cells, or PBMCs came the material, which was cDNA or gDNA.

Those enrolled, adults aged roughly 18 to 95 years, came from under 25 US areas. The sample comprised PBMCs or T cells enriched from blood (not recorded which). This clonotype was obtained from a woman in her 40s with acute COVID-19. The rearrangement joins TRBV5-1 to TRBJ2-2, with 10 nucleotides matching TRBD1. CDR3 amino acids: CASSGTGDTGELFF. The CDR3 nucleotides are TGCGCCAGCAGCGGGACAGGGGACACCGGGGAGCTGTTTTTT.